One TCR beta chain is described in this entry. The target antigen is unknown. These data come from a study of T cell repertoires in cytomegalovirus infection. About the study: Recently identified HLA-C-restricted and well-studied HLA-B-restricted CMV epitopes were used. Indications came from public TCR beta signatures; they pointed to CMV infection and to a matching HLA type. Study results and limitations: Clonotypes of TCR beta that were HLA-C-restricted and CMV-specific dominated the ex vivo response. Cumulative frequency (of public TCR beta family members) identified carriers of CMV plus the relevant HLA.

TCRdb re-called the reads with MiXCR, one entry per CDR3 protein. The top ten clones hold about 14% of a sample with approximately 1,000,000 distinct CDR3 sequences, around a third of them seen once. CDR1 and CDR2 (germline): LNHDA, SQIVND (reference sequence). The CDR3 covers 12 residues. V dropped 10 bases and J dropped 4; count of bases not matched to a gene: 5. The receptor's source is a human donor in good health (CMV status not recorded). Some clones in this sample may be carry-over from other donors' samples. The sample in question was cultured CD8+ T cells from PBMCs, obtained from culture after CMV antigen stimulation. The gene calls are TRBV19 and TRBJ1-2, with 8 bases aligning to TRBD1. CDR3 residues: CATLTGGYGYTF. The CDR3 DNA is TGTGCCACCCTAACAGGGGGCTATGGCTACACCTTC. Full variable domain (outside the CDR3, taken from reference TRBV19 and TRBJ1-2): DGGITQSPKYLFRKEGQNVTLSCEQNLNHDAMYWYRQDPGQGLRLIYYSQIVNDFQKGDIAEGYSVSREKKESFPLTVTSAQKNPTAFYLCATLTGGYGYTFGSGTRLTVV.